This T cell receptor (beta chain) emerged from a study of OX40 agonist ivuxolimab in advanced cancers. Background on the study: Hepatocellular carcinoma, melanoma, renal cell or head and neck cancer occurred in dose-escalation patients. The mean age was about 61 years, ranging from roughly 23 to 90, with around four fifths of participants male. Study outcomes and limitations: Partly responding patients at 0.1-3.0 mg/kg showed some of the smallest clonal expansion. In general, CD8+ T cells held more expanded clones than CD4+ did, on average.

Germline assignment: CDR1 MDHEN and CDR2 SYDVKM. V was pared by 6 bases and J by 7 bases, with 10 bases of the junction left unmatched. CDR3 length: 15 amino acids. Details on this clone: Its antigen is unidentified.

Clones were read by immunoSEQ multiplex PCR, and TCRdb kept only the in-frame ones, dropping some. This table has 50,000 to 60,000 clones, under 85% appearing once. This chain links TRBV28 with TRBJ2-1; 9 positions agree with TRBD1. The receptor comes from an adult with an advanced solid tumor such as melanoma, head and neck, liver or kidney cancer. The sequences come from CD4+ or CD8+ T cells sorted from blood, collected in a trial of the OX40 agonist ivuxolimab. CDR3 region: CASRQTGGRGNEQFF. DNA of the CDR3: TGTGCCAGCAGACAGACAGGGGGGCGGGGGAATGAGCAGTTCTTC.